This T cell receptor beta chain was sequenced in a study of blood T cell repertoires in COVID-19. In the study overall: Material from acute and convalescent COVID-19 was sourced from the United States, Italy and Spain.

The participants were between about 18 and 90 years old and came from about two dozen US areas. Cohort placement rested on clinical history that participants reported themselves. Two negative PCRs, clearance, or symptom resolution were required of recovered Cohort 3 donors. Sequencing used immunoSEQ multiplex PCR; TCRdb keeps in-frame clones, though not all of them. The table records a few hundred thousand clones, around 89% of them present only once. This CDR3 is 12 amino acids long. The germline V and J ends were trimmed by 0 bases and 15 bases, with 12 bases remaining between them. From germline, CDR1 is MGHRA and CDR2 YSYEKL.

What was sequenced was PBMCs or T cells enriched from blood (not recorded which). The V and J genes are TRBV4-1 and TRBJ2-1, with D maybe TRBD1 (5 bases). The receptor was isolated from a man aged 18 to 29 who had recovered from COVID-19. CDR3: CASSQDREPLFF. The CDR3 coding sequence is TGCGCCAGCAGCCAAGACAGGGAACCACTGTTCTTC.